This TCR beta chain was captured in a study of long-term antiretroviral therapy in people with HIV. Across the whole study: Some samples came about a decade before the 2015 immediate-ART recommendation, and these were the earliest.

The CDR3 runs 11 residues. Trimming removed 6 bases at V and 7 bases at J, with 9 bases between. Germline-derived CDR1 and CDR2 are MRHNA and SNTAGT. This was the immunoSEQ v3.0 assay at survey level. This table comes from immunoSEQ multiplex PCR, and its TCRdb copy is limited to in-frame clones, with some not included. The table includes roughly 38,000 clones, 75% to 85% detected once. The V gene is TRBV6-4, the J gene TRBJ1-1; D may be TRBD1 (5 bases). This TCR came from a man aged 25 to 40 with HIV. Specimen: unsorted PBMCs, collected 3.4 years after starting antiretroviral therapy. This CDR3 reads CASSPGDEAFF. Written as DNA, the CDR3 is TGTGCCAGCAGCCCGGGGGATGAAGCTTTCTTT.